Listed below are T cell receptor beta chains from one sample, sequenced in a study of long-term antiretroviral therapy in people with HIV. The protocol was immunoSEQ multiplex PCR, while the TCRdb copy is restricted to in-frame clones and leaves out a portion. Here the sample spans some 35,000 clones, approximately 85% being singletons. The sequences come from unsorted PBMCs, collected 2.2 years after starting antiretroviral therapy. The receptor source for this set is a man younger than 30 with HIV. The CDR3 runs from the conserved cysteine through the conserved F or W. Each record gives: clone size, V gene, D gene, J gene, CDR3 protein, CDR3 DNA. D genes are given only for firm matches. The size of a clone is reported for some rows only, either as once, few or many, or as a class for expanded clones.

size: once
V: TRBV10-3
D: .
J: TRBJ2-7
CDR3: CAISAVSTEQYF
DNA: TGTGCCATCAGCGCCGTCTCTACCGAGCAGTACTTC

size: .
V: TRBV19
D: TRBD1
J: TRBJ1-2
CDR3: CASSIPGTGTNYGYTF
DNA: TGTGCCAGTAGTATCCCGGGGACAGGGACTAACTATGGCTACACCTTC

size: .
V: TRBV28
D: TRBD1
J: TRBJ1-3
CDR3: CASSLGTGTGNTIYF
DNA: TGTGCCAGCAGTTTGGGGACAGGGACTGGAAACACCATATATTTT

size: .
V: TRBV5-6
D: TRBD2
J: TRBJ2-5
CDR3: CASSPPGGETQYF
DNA: TGTGCCAGCAGCCCACCGGGGGGAGAGACCCAGTACTTC

size: once
V: TRBV11-2
D: TRBD2
J: TRBJ2-5
CDR3: CASSFSGGAKTQYF
DNA: TGTGCCAGCAGCTTTAGCGGGGGGGCGAAGACCCAGTACTTC

size: .
V: TRBV6-1
D: .
J: TRBJ2-7
CDR3: CASSERRRTYEQYF
DNA: TGTGCCAGCAGTGAAAGGAGGAGGACCTACGAGCAGTACTTC

size: .
V: TRBV30
D: .
J: TRBJ1-3
CDR3: CAWSDRNTIYF
DNA: TGTGCCTGGAGTGACAGAAACACCATATATTTT

size: .
V: TRBV19
D: .
J: TRBJ1-2
CDR3: CASSIDRHPVETF
DNA: TGTGCCAGTAGTATAGATCGACACCCGGTGGAGACCTTC

size: .
V: TRBV9
D: .
J: TRBJ1-2
CDR3: CASSGARLAGYTF
DNA: TGTGCCAGCAGCGGGGCCCGGCTTGCTGGCTACACCTTC

size: .
V: TRBV19
D: .
J: TRBJ1-3
CDR3: CASSIGQTISGNTIYF
DNA: TGTGCCAGTAGTATAGGACAGACCATCTCTGGAAACACCATATATTTT

size: .
V: TRBV13
D: TRBD2
J: TRBJ2-5
CDR3: CASSLIGSGGEETQYF
DNA: TGTGCCAGCAGCTTAATAGGTAGCGGGGGGGAAGAGACCCAGTACTTC

size: .
V: TRBV4-3
D: TRBD1
J: TRBJ1-2
CDR3: CASSQVMGQGMVGYTF
DNA: TGCGCCAGCAGCCAAGTAATGGGACAGGGCATGGTTGGCTACACCTTC

size: .
V: TRBV7-2
D: .
J: TRBJ2-2
CDR3: CASRTHRWRGLIGELFF
DNA: TGTGCCAGCAGGACCCATAGGTGGAGGGGGCTGATCGGGGAGCTGTTTTTT

size: .
V: TRBV27
D: .
J: TRBJ2-3
CDR3: CASSLGSSSTDTQYF
DNA: TGTGCCAGCAGCCTAGGGAGTTCTAGCACAGATACGCAGTATTTT

size: few
V: TRBV7-8
D: .
J: TRBJ2-7
CDR3: CASSVRGENYEQYF
DNA: TGTGCCAGCAGCGTCAGGGGGGAGAACTACGAGCAGTACTTC

size: .
V: TRBV28
D: .
J: TRBJ2-3
CDR3: CASSLRGMVDTQYF
DNA: TGTGCCAGCAGTTTACGGGGGATGGTAGATACGCAGTATTTT

size: .
V: TRBV6-5
D: TRBD1
J: TRBJ1-1
CDR3: CASSYRQGVITEAFF
DNA: TGTGCCAGCAGTTACCGACAGGGGGTAATCACTGAAGCTTTCTTT

size: .
V: TRBV28
D: .
J: TRBJ2-1
CDR3: CASTYPGDNEQFF
DNA: TGTGCCAGCACCTATCCAGGGGACAATGAGCAGTTCTTC